A single sample is the source of the 30 T cell receptor beta chains below, sequenced in a study of T cells after yellow fever vaccination. From the 5' RACE reads, TCRdb called clonotypes with MiXCR, one entry per CDR3 protein. Of about 150,000 distinct CDR3 sequences in the sample, about 6.2% were seen once. The source was CD4+ T cells sorted from PBMCs, collected on the day of the first yellow fever vaccination. Receptors originate from a man aged 18 to 29 who received the YFV17D yellow fever vaccine.

The chain carries TRBV7-3 and TRBJ2-2, with D perhaps TRBD1 (6 bases). The CDR3 runs 16 residues. The V and J ends lost 4 bases and 4 bases respectively, with 16 bases between them. Germline V gives CDR1 SGHTA, CDR2 FQGTGA. CDR3 sequence reads: CASSSVTGSSTGELFF. DNA of the CDR3: TGTGCCAGCAGCTCCGTGACAGGAAGTAGCACCGGGGAGCTGTTTTTT.

This clonotype occurred many times. The V call is TRBV4-1, the J call TRBJ2-3; 7 positions match TRBD2. J was trimmed by 2 bases and V by 3 bases; bases with no gene match: 8. CDR1 is MGHRA and CDR2 is YSYEKL in the germline V gene. The CDR3 spans 16 residues. The CDR3 spells CASSHQRGEVTDTQYF. As DNA, the CDR3 is TGCGCCAGCAGCCATCAACGGGGGGAGGTCACAGATACGCAGTATTTT.

In its sample, this clonotype was seen a few times. The chain carries TRBV5-1 and TRBJ2-2; 7 bases match TRBD1. V lost 6 bases to trimming and J lost 5 bases; unmatched junction nucleotides: 7. Germline assignment: CDR1 SGHRS and CDR2 YFSETQ. The CDR3 loop spans 14 amino acids. This CDR3 is CASTDLQGTGELFF. The CDR3 coding sequence is TGCGCCAGCACCGACTTACAGGGGACCGGGGAGCTGTTTTTT.

Many counts were recorded for this clonotype. This sequence joins TRBV20-1 and TRBJ1-2, with TRBD1 as a possible D gene (5 bases). CDR1 is DFQATT, CDR2 SNEGSKA, per germline (reference sequence). CDR3 length equals 15 residues. V dropped 0 bases and J dropped 4 bases, with 15 bases sitting between them. CDR3 DNA sequence: TGCAGTGCTAGAGATTGGGGCGGAGACCTCTATGGCTACACCTTC. Its protein is CSARDWGGDLYGYTF.

The V gene is TRBV4-1, the J gene TRBJ2-1; D is perhaps TRBD2 (7 bases). This CDR3 spans 15 amino acids. The V end lost 0 bases, the J end lost 8 bases, and 14 bases lay between the germline ends. Looked up from germline, CDR1 is MGHRA and CDR2 is YSYEKL. CDR3 nucleotide sequence: TGCGCCAGCAGCCAAGATAAGGGGGGAGGGGATGAGCAGTTCTTC. This sequence encodes CASSQDKGGGDEQFF.

Ten or more counts support this clonotype. The chain carries TRBV20-1 and TRBJ2-5, with D unclear. The germline V gene has CDR1 DFQATT and CDR2 SNEGSKA (reference sequence). V shed 6 bases and J shed 0 bases, with 8 bases lying between them. The CDR3 sequence is 12 residues long. In nucleotides, the CDR3 is TGCAGTGCCCAGAGGTACCAAGAGACCCAGTACTTC. Translation gives CSAQRYQETQYF.

This clonotype showed up many times. The genes are TRBV5-1 and TRBJ1-1; tentative D call: TRBD1 (6 bases). This CDR3 region has 14 residues. V lost 0 bases, J lost 5 bases, and 11 bases lay in between. Germline CDR1 SGHRS, CDR2 YFSETQ. CDR3 bases: TGCGCCAGCAGCTTGGAGGGGGTAGGAACTGAAGCTTTCTTT. Its translation is CASSLEGVGTEAFF.

This clonotype was seen a few times. V usage is TRBV12-3 or TRBV12-4 and J usage is TRBJ2-7, with a tentative D call TRBD2 (7 bases). V was shortened by 8 bases and J by 2 bases, with 16 bases between the two germline ends. This CDR3 has 14 residues. CDR3 sequence reads: CASWGGQGTYEQYF. The CDR3 DNA sequence: TGTGCCAGCTGGGGGGGGCAGGGGACCTACGAGCAGTACTTC.

This clonotype showed up many times. The gene calls are TRBV15 and TRBJ1-4; a weak D match, TRBD1 (5 bases). CDR1 is LNHNV, CDR2 YYDKDF, per germline (reference sequence). V was shortened by 3 bases and J by 5 bases, with 13 bases between the two germline ends. The length of the CDR3 is 15 residues. The CDR3, as DNA: TGTGCCACCAGCAGGACAGTGTCTCTAAATGAAAAACTGTTTTTT. Residues: CATSRTVSLNEKLFF.

There are many counts of this clonotype. This chain joins TRBV27 and TRBJ2-7; no firm D call. The V and J ends lost 4 bases and 0 bases respectively, with 7 bases between them. The CDR3 has 13 amino acids. Germline CDR1 reads MNHEY; CDR2 reads SMNVEV (reference sequence). CDR3 coding DNA: TGTGCCAGCAGTTCCCCGAGCTCCTACGAGCAGTACGTC. It translates to CASSSPSSYEQYV.

This chain uses TRBV11-2 with TRBJ2-5, with D possibly matching TRBD1 (6 bases). Deletions cut 6 bases from V and 4 bases from J, with 21 bases between. Per the germline V gene, CDR1 is SGHAT and CDR2 is FQNNGV. The CDR3 sequence is 16 residues long. The CDR3 DNA follows: TGTGCCAGCAGTCAATCCGTATCAACAGGGATAGAGACCCAGTACTTC. Protein sequence: CASSQSVSTGIETQYF.

In this sample, this clonotype turned up many times. The V gene is TRBV12-3 or TRBV12-4, the J gene TRBJ2-3, with a weak D call TRBD2 (6 bases). The CDR3 has 18 residues. V was cut by 6 bases and J by 1 base, with 23 bases left in between. The CDR3 nucleotides are TGTGCCAGCAGGTCCAGACGGGTTTGGCGGGGACGCACAGATACGCAGTATTTT. It specifies CASRSRRVWRGRTDTQYF.

The rearrangement joins TRBV11-1 to TRBJ2-2; D not resolved. V was pared by 5 bases and J by 3 bases, with 13 bases between. The germline V gene has CDR1 SGHAT and CDR2 FQDESV (reference sequence). The CDR3 has 15 amino acids. This chain's CDR3 is CASSQPLLDTGELFF. The CDR3 DNA reads as TGTGCCAGCAGCCAACCTTTACTCGACACCGGGGAGCTGTTTTTT.

Only a few counts were recorded for this clonotype. The chain links TRBV12-3 or TRBV12-4 to TRBJ1-5; D perhaps matches TRBD1 (5 bases). The V end was cut by 6 bases, the J end by 6 bases, with 15 bases between. This CDR3 region has 14 residues. The CDR3 protein is CASSQGVRGQPQHF. CDR3 coding DNA: TGTGCCAGCAGCCAGGGCGTTAGGGGTCAGCCCCAGCATTTT.

This clonotype has a count of ten or more. The rearrangement joins TRBV9 to TRBJ2-5, with 7 nucleotides matching TRBD1. The CDR3 runs 14 residues. Germline-derived CDR1 and CDR2 are SGDLS and YYNGEE. J lost 3 bases, V lost 3 bases, and 5 bases had no gene match. This CDR3 reads CASSARTGEETQYF. CDR3 sequence (DNA): TGTGCCAGCAGCGCCCGGACAGGAGAAGAGACCCAGTACTTC.

This clonotype was detected only a few times. The V call is TRBV7-9, the J call TRBJ2-5; D is uncertain. Germline V lookup: CDR1 SEHNR, CDR2 FQNEAQ (reference sequence). Trimming removed 2 bases at V and 5 bases at J, with 12 bases between. This CDR3 has 14 amino acids. CDR3 sequence reads: CASSLKQFAETQYF. CDR3 nucleotides: TGTGCCAGCAGCTTAAAACAGTTCGCGGAGACCCAGTACTTC.

This clonotype was seen only a few times. This chain joins TRBV19 and TRBJ2-3; no definite D call. The germline gives CDR1 LNHDA, CDR2 SQIVND (reference sequence). The V end was cut by 7 bases, the J end by 2 bases, with 13 bases between. CDR3 length: 14 residues. The CDR3 reads CASTEQRHTDTQYF. The DNA for the CDR3 is TGTGCCAGTACAGAACAACGGCACACAGATACGCAGTATTTT.

This clonotype was seen a handful of times. This sequence joins TRBV21-1 and TRBJ2-3; the table's D gene call, TRBD1, was not cross checked with the DNA. TRBV21-1 is classified as a pseudogene. This CDR3 spans 15 amino acids. The CDR3 nucleotides are TGTGCCAGCAGCAAAGGGACAGGGGGGACAGATACGCAGTATTTT. Its protein product is CASSKGTGGTDTQYF.

This clonotype was found a few times. The chain joins TRBV12-3 or TRBV12-4 to TRBJ2-2; D may be TRBD2 (6 bases). The CDR3 contains 15 residues. Trimming took off 6 bases at V and 6 bases at J, with 17 bases between the two ends. CDR3 loop: CASRRTTWEAGELFF. For the CDR3, the DNA is TGTGCCAGCAGACGGACTACGTGGGAGGCCGGGGAGCTGTTTTTT.

This clonotype occurred many times. V gene TRBV6-6 combines with J gene TRBJ2-5, with 8 bases that match TRBD1. The CDR3 length is 12 residues. The germline V gene has CDR1 MNHNY and CDR2 SVGAGI (reference sequence). J was trimmed by 5 bases and V by 5 bases; bases with no gene match: 1. Written as DNA, the CDR3 is TGTGCCAGCAGTCAGGGGGCTGAGACCCAGTACTTC. It encodes CASSQGAETQYF.

This clonotype was observed many times. The chain links TRBV6-2 or TRBV6-3 to TRBJ2-1, with 8 nucleotides matching TRBD2. Germline V gene sequence: CDR1 MNHEY, CDR2 SVGEGT. The length of the CDR3 is 17 residues. V lost 7 bases and J lost 2; bases outside the gene matches: 13. The CDR3 protein is CASIPTGGLSPYNEQFF. The DNA of the CDR3 is TGTGCCAGCATTCCCACGGGGGGGTTGAGCCCCTACAATGAGCAGTTCTTC.

This clonotype was counted between two and nine times. This sequence joins TRBV5-1 and TRBJ2-1; 11 bases are shared with TRBD2. CDR1 and CDR2 (germline): SGHRS, YFSETQ. V dropped 4 bases and J dropped 8; count of bases not matched to a gene: 5. The CDR3 covers 14 residues. CDR3 loop: CASSIGTSGDEQFF. DNA of the CDR3: TGCGCCAGCAGCATAGGGACTAGCGGCGATGAGCAGTTCTTC.

Many counts were recorded for this clonotype. This sequence joins TRBV7-9 and TRBJ2-1; TRBD2 is a possible D gene (6 bases). V dropped 5 bases and J dropped 6 bases, with 14 bases sitting between them. The CDR3 consists of 14 residues. In germline, CDR1 is SEHNR, CDR2 FQNEAQ (reference sequence). Here the CDR3 reads CASSPPQGGNEQFF. The CDR3 DNA sequence: TGTGCCAGCAGCCCCCCCCAGGGAGGCAATGAGCAGTTCTTC.

This clonotype was observed a handful of times. The rearrangement links TRBV5-4 to TRBJ1-1, with unresolved D. V was pared by 4 bases and J by 4 bases, with 8 bases between. The CDR3 covers 12 residues. CDR1 is SGHNT and CDR2 is YYREEE in the germline V gene (reference sequence). In DNA form, the CDR3 reads TGTGCCAGCAGCCCTGAATCCACTGAAGCTTTCTTT. Translation gives CASSPESTEAFF.

The chain links TRBV5-1 to TRBJ1-4, with D perhaps TRBD1 (6 bases). This CDR3 contains 15 residues. V lost 1 base and J 10 bases, leaving 17 bases between the germline ends. Germline V lookup: CDR1 SGHRS, CDR2 YFSETQ. CDR3 DNA sequence: TGCGCCAGCAGCTTGCTCGGACAGAGGGAAGGAAAACTGTTTTTT. Protein product: CASSLLGQREGKLFF.

This clonotype has just a few counts. The V gene is TRBV7-2, the J gene TRBJ2-3; TRBD1 agrees at 7 bases. This CDR3 comprises 14 residues. V was pared by 3 bases and J by 1 base, with 1 base of the junction left unmatched. From germline, CDR1 is SGHTA and CDR2 FQGNSA. This CDR3 is CASSLGTGTDTQYF. The CDR3 nucleotides read TGTGCCAGCAGCTTGGGGACAGGCACAGATACGCAGTATTTT.

The rearrangement links TRBV19 to TRBJ2-7, with 10 bases aligning to TRBD1. The CDR3 has 15 residues. CDR1 is LNHDA, CDR2 SQIVND, per germline (reference sequence). The V gene end was trimmed by 3 bases and the J gene end by 0 bases; junction bases not matched to a gene: 2. The CDR3 loop is CASSMGQGNSYEQYF. CDR3 bases: TGTGCCAGTAGTATGGGACAGGGGAACTCCTACGAGCAGTACTTC. Full variable domain (remainder filled in from reference TRBV19 and TRBJ2-7): DGGITQSPKYLFRKEGQNVTLSCEQNLNHDAMYWYRQDPGQGLRLIYYSQIVNDFQKGDIAEGYSVSREKKESFPLTVTSAQKNPTAFYLCASSMGQGNSYEQYFGPGTRLTVT.

This chain uses TRBV4-1 with TRBJ1-6, with TRBD1 as a possible D gene (5 bases). V was shortened by 0 bases and J by 5 bases, with 11 bases between the two germline ends. This CDR3 spans 16 amino acids. Germline V gene lookup returns CDR1 MGHRA and CDR2 YSYEKL. The CDR3 sequence is CASSQDPRVDNSPLHF. The DNA of the CDR3 is TGCGCCAGCAGCCAAGATCCCAGGGTGGATAATTCACCCCTCCACTTT.

This clonotype appeared many times. V and J are TRBV5-1 and TRBJ1-1; D is perhaps TRBD1 (5 bases). This CDR3 spans 15 amino acids. V was clipped by 0 bases and J by 4 bases, with 13 bases between them. CDR1 is SGHRS and CDR2 is YFSETQ in the germline V gene. In nucleotides, the CDR3 is TGCGCCAGCAGCTTGGGGTCCTCGGGGGGCACTGAAGCTTTCTTT. It encodes CASSLGSSGGTEAFF.

This clonotype was observed at least ten times. The V call is TRBV5-1, the J call TRBJ2-2, with TRBD2 identical over 11 bases. J gave up 4 bases and V 5 bases, and 7 bases lay outside the gene matches. Germline V CDR1 and CDR2: SGHRS, YFSETQ. This CDR3 comprises 16 residues. The CDR3 loop is CASRAPGLAATGELFF. Here the CDR3 DNA reads TGCGCCAGCAGGGCCCCGGGACTAGCGGCCACCGGGGAGCTGTTTTTT.